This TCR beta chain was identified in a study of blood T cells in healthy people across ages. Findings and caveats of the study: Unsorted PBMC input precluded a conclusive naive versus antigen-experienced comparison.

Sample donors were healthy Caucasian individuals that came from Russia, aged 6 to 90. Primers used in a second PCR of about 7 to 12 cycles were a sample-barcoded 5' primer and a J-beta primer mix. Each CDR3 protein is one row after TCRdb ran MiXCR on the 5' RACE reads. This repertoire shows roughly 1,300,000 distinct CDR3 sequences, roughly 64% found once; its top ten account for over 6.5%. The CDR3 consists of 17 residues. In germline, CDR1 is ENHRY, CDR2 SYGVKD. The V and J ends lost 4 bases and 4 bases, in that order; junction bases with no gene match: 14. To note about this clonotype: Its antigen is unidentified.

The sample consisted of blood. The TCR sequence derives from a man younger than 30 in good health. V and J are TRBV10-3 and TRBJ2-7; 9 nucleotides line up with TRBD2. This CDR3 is CAISAPFPSGVNYEQYF. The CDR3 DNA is TGTGCCATCAGTGCCCCGTTCCCTAGCGGGGTGAATTACGAGCAGTACTTC.